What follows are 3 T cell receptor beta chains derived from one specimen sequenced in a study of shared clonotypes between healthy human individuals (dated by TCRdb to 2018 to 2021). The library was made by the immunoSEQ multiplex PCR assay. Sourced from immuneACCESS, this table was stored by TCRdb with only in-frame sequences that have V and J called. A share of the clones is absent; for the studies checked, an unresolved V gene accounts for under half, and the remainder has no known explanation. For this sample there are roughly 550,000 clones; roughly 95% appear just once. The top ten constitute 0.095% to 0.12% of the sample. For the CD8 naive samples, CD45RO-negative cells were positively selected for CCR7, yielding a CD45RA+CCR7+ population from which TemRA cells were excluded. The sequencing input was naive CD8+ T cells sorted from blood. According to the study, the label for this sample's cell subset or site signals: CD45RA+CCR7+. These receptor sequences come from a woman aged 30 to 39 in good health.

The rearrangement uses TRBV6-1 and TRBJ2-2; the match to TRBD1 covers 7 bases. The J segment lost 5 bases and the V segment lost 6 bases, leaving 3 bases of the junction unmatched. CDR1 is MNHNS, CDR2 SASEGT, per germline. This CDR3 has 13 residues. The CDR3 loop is CASSTGVTGELFF. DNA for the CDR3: TGTGCCAGCAGCACAGGGGTTACCGGGGAGCTGTTTTTT.

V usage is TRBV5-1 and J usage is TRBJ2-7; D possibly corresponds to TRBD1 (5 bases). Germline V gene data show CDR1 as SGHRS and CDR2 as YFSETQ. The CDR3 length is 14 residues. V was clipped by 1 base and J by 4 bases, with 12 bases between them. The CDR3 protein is CASSLRPGRYEQYF. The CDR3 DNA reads TGCGCCAGCAGCTTGAGACCAGGGCGATACGAGCAGTACTTC.

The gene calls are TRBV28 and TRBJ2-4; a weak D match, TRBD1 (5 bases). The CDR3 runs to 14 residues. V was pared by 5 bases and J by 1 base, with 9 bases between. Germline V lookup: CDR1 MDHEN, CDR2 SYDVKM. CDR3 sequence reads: CASSVRAAKNIQYF. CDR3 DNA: TGTGCCAGCAGTGTCAGGGCGGCCAAAAACATTCAGTACTTC.